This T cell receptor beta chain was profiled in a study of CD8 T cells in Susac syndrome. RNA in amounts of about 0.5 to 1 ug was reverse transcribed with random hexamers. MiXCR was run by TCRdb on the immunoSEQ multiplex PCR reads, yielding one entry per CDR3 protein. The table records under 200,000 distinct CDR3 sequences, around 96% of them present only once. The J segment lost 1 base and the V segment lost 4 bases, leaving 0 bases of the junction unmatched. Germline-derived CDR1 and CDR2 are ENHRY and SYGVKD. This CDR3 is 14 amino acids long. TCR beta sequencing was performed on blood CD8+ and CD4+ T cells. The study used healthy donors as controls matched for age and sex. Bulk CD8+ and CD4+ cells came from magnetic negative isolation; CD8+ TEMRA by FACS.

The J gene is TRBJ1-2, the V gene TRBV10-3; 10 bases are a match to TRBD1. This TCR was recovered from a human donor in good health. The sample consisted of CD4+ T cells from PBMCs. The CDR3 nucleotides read TGTGCCATCAGTGGGGACAGGGGTAACTATGGCTACACCTTC. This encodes CAISGDRGNYGYTF.